This T cell receptor beta chain was retrieved from a study of T cell responses to AZD1222 COVID-19 vaccine. This CDR3 spans 15 amino acids. CDR1 and CDR2 (germline): MDHEN, SYDVKM. V dropped 6 bases and J dropped 5; count of bases not matched to a gene: 7. Sequenced by immunoSEQ multiplex PCR; TCRdb stores in-frame clones only, minus some. The table lists 200,000 or so clones, 94% of them singletons. Sequenced here: peripheral blood, sampled on day 0 of AZD1222 vaccination. The origin of this receptor is an adult in good health. The genes are TRBV28 and TRBJ2-2; 9 positions agree with TRBD1. The CDR3 protein is CASSLRDRDTGELFF. The CDR3, as DNA: TGTGCCAGCAGCCTCCGGGACAGGGATACCGGGGAGCTGTTTTTT.